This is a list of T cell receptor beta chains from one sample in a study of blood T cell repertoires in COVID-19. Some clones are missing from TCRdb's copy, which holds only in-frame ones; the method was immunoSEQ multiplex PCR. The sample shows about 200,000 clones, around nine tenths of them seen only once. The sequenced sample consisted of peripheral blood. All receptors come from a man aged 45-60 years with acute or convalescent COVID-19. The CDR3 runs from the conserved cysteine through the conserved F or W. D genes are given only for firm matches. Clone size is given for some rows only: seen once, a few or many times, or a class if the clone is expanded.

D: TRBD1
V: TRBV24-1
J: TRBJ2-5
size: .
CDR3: CATSDPGTGTAETQYF
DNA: TGTGCCACCAGTGATCCCGGGACAGGGACGGCAGAGACCCAGTACTTC

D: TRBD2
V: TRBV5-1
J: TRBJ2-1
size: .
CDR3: CASSWMLAGGINEQFF
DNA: TGCGCCAGCAGCTGGATGCTAGCGGGAGGTATTAATGAGCAGTTCTTC

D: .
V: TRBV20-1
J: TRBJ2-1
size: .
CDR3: CSASGLASVSYNEQFF
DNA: TGCAGTGCTAGTGGGCTAGCGTCCGTCTCCTACAATGAGCAGTTCTTC

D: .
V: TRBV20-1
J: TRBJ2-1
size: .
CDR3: CSASKAANTYNEQFF
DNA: TGCAGTGCTAGTAAGGCAGCGAATACCTACAATGAGCAGTTCTTC

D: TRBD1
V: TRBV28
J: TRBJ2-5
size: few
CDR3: CASRGQGVETQYF
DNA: TGTGCCAGCAGGGGACAGGGGGTCGAGACCCAGTACTTC

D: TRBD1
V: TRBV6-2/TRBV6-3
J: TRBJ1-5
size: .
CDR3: CASSKGQGGNQPQHF
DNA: TGTGCCAGCAGTAAAGGACAGGGAGGCAATCAGCCCCAGCATTTT

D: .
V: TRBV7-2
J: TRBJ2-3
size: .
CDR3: CASSRAQGTQYF
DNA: TGTGCCAGCAGCAGAGCCCAGGGTACGCAGTATTTT

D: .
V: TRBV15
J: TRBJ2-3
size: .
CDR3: CATSRGDRADTQYF
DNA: TGTGCCACCAGCAGGGGAGATCGGGCAGATACGCAGTATTTT

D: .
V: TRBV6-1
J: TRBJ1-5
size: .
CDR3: CASSEGAGVGQPQHF
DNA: TGTGCCAGCAGTGAAGGCGCAGGGGTTGGTCAGCCCCAGCATTTT

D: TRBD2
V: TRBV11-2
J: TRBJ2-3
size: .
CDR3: CASSLGPGWLAGSGDTQYF
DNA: TGTGCCAGCAGCTTAGGGCCGGGGTGGCTAGCGGGGTCCGGGGATACGCAGTATTTT

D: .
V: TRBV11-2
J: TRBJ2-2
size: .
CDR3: CASSLAVLTGRTGELFF
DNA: TGTGCCAGCAGCTTAGCCGTTTTGACAGGGAGGACCGGGGAGCTGTTTTTT

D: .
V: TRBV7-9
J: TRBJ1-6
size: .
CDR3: CASSLARSNSPLHF
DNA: TGTGCCAGCAGCTTAGCGCGGAGTAATTCACCCCTCCACTTT

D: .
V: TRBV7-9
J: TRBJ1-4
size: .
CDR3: CASSLAQGSNEKLFF
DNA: TGTGCCAGCAGCTTAGCCCAGGGCAGCAATGAAAAACTGTTTTTT

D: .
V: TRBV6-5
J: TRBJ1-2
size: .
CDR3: CASTRSGGGAFGYTF
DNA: TGTGCCAGCACCAGAAGCGGGGGAGGAGCTTTTGGCTACACCTTC

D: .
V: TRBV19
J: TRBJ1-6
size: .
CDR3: CASSTDRLSGESPLHF
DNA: TGTGCCAGTAGTACTGACAGGCTCTCCGGGGAGTCACCCCTCCACTTT

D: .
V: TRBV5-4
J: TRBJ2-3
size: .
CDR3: CASSLLSGLSDTQYF
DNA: TGTGCCAGCAGCTTGTTGTCAGGCCTGTCAGATACGCAGTATTTT

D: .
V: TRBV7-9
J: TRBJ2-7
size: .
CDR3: CASTALDGNEQYF
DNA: TGTGCCAGCACCGCCCTGGACGGGAACGAGCAGTACTTC

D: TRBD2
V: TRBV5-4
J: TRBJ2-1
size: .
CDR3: CASSQLAGGKEQFF
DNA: TGTGCCAGCAGCCAACTAGCGGGAGGGAAGGAGCAGTTCTTC

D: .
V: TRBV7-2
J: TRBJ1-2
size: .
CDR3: CASSLKSGPFYGYTF
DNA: TGTGCCAGCAGCTTAAAATCAGGTCCCTTCTATGGCTACACCTTC

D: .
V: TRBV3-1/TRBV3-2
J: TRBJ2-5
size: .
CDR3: CASSPFAPGTTPETQYF
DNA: TGTGCCAGCAGCCCCTTCGCCCCCGGGACAACCCCCGAGACCCAGTACTTC

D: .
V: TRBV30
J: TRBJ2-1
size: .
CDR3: CAWRGGAEGRRGQFF
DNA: TGTGCCTGGAGGGGGGGGGCGGAGGGGCGCCGGGGGCAGTTCTTC

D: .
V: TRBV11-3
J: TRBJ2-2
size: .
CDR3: CASSFRNTGELFF
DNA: TGTGCCAGCAGCTTTAGGAACACCGGGGAGCTGTTTTTT

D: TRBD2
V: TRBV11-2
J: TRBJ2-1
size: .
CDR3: CASSLQRDPWNEQFF
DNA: TGTGCCAGCAGCCTCCAGCGGGACCCATGGAATGAGCAGTTCTTC

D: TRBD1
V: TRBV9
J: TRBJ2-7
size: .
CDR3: CASSGSGQGYEQYF
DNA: TGTGCCAGCAGCGGATCGGGACAGGGCTACGAGCAGTACTTC

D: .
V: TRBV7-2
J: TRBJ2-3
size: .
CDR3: CASSLNARVSTDTQYF
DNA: TGTGCCAGCAGCTTAAATGCCAGGGTATCCACAGATACGCAGTATTTT

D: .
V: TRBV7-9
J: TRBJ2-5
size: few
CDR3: CASSQGGAGQETQYF
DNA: TGTGCCAGCAGCCAAGGGGGCGCGGGGCAAGAGACCCAGTACTTC

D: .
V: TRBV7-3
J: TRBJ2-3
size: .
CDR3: CASSNSASTDTQYF
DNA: TGTGCCAGCAGCAACAGTGCTAGCACAGATACGCAGTATTTT

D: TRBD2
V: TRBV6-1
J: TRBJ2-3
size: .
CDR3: CASSEASGRADTQYF
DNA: TGTGCCAGCAGTGAGGCTAGCGGGAGGGCAGATACGCAGTATTTT

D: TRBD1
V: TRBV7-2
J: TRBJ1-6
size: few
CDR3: CASSSQTGGNSPLHF
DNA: TGTGCCAGCAGCTCTCAGACAGGGGGAAATTCACCCCTCCACTTT

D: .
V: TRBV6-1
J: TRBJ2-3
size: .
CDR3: CASSEEPRTDTQYF
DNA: TGTGCCAGCAGTGAAGAGCCCCGAACAGATACGCAGTATTTT

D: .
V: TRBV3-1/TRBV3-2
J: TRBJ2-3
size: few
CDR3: CASSLNPTFKGVIDTQYF
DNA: TGTGCCAGCAGCCTCAACCCTACGTTTAAGGGGGTAATAGATACGCAGTATTTT

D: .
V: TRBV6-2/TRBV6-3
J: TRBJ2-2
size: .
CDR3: CASSKLAISGELFF
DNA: TGTGCCAGCAGTAAGCTAGCTATCTCCGGGGAGCTGTTTTTT

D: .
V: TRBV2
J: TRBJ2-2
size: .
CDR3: CASARSHVTGELFF
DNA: TGTGCCAGCGCCAGAAGTCATGTCACCGGGGAGCTGTTTTTT

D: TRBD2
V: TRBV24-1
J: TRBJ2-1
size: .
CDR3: CATSGGSGSYNEQFF
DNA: TGTGCCACCAGTGGGGGTAGCGGGTCCTACAATGAGCAGTTCTTC

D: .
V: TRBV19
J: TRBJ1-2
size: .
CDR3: CASSTSGALVYTF
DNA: TGTGCCAGTAGTACTTCAGGGGCTCTAGTCTACACCTTC

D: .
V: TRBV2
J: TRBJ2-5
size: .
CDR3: CASGRDNQETQYF
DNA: TGTGCCAGCGGACGGGACAACCAAGAGACCCAGTACTTC

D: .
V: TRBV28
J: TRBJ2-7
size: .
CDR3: CASSYRSYEQYF
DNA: TGTGCCAGCAGTTACCGGTCATACGAGCAGTACTTC

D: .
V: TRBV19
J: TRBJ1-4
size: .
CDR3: CASSPPGHGDEKLFF
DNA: TGTGCCAGTAGTCCGCCGGGACACGGAGATGAAAAACTGTTTTTT

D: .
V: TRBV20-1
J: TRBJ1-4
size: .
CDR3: CSARDRGKLFF
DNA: TGCAGTGCTAGAGACAGGGGAAAACTGTTTTTT

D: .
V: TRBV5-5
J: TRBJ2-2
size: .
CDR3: CASSRREFLGPGELFF
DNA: TGTGCCAGCAGTCGGAGGGAATTCCTGGGGCCCGGGGAGCTGTTTTTT

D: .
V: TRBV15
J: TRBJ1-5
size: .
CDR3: CATASRGGQPQHF
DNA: TGTGCCACCGCTAGTAGGGGAGGACAGCCCCAGCATTTT

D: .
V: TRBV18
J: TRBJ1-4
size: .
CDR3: CASSATGRSEKLFF
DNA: TGTGCCAGCTCAGCAACAGGACGGTCCGAAAAACTGTTTTTT

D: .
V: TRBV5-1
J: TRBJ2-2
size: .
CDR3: CASSLAELNTGELFF
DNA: TGCGCCAGCAGCTTGGCTGAACTTAACACCGGGGAGCTGTTTTTT

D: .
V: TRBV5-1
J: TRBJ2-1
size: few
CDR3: CASSLSPQGTSSYNEQFF
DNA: TGCGCCAGCAGCTTGAGCCCTCAGGGGACGAGCTCCTACAATGAGCAGTTCTTC

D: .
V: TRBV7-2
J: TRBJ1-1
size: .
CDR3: CASSLVAGPNTEAFF
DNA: TGTGCCAGCAGCTTAGTGGCAGGGCCGAACACTGAAGCTTTCTTT